Following are 6 T cell receptor beta chains from one sample sequenced in a study of blood T cell repertoires in COVID-19. The data were produced by immunoSEQ multiplex PCR, yet TCRdb's version contains in-frame clones alone and is incomplete. The sample records almost 65,000 clones, 88% being singletons. Specimen: PBMCs or T cells enriched from blood (not recorded which). These receptors were collected from a woman between 35 and 50 years old who had recovered from COVID-19.

This chain joins TRBV27 and TRBJ1-1; maybe TRBD1 (5 bases). The CDR3 length is 15 residues. V lost 8 bases to trimming and J lost 1 base, with 17 bases between them. CDR1 MNHEY and CDR2 SMNVEV come from the germline V gene (reference sequence). CDR3 sequence reads: CASGPRGSANTEAFF. The DNA for the CDR3 is TGTGCCAGCGGGCCGCGGGGCTCGGCGAACACTGAAGCTTTCTTT.

J is TRBJ1-1 and V is TRBV29-1; D unclear. The ends were cut back, 2 bases at V and 5 bases at J, with 18 bases in the middle. The CDR3 contains 15 residues. Looked up from germline, CDR1 is SQVTM and CDR2 is ANQGSEA. The CDR3 coding sequence is TGCAGCGTTGAAATGGCGGGCAAGCGAGGGACTGAAGCTTTCTTT. Translation: CSVEMAGKRGTEAFF. The full variable domain, its missing parts supplied by reference TRBV29-1 and TRBJ1-1, is SAVISQKPSRDICQRGTSLTIQCQVDSQVTMMFWYRQQPGQSLTLIATANQGSEATYESGFVIDKFPISRPNLTFSTLTVSNMSPEDSSIYLCSVEMAGKRGTEAFFGQGTRLTVV.

V gene TRBV11-3 combines with J gene TRBJ2-1; D perhaps matches TRBD1 (6 bases). CDR3 size: 15 residues. V gave up 3 bases and J gave up 7 bases, with 16 bases separating them. CDR1 and CDR2 from the germline V gene are SGHNT and YENEEA. CDR3 loop: CASSFAGTTENEQFF. DNA of the CDR3: TGTGCCAGCAGCTTCGCCGGGACAACGGAAAATGAGCAGTTCTTC.

The J gene is TRBJ2-3, the V gene TRBV28; 7 bases match TRBD2. The CDR3 consists of 19 residues. CDR1 MDHEN and CDR2 SYDVKM come from the germline V gene. V lost 3 bases and J lost 8; bases outside the gene matches: 23. The CDR3 DNA reads TGTGCCAGCAGTTTGAGAATAACGGGGGGTGCACTAAGCTTTGGTACGCAGTATTTT. It translates to CASSLRITGGALSFGTQYF. Filled out from reference TRBV28 and TRBJ2-3, the complete variable domain reads DVKVTQSSRYLVKRTGEKVFLECVQDMDHENMFWYRQDPGLGLRLIYFSYDVKMKEKGDIPEGYSVSREKKERFSLILESASTNQTSMYLCASSLRITGGALSFGTQYFGPGTRLTVL.

This clone was observed once. This chain uses TRBV7-8 with TRBJ2-1; TRBD2 is a possible D gene (7 bases). V lost 4 bases, J lost 0 bases, and 13 bases lay in between. CDR3 size: 16 residues. Germline CDR1 reads SGHVS; CDR2 reads FQNEAQ. As DNA, the CDR3 is TGTGCCAGCAGCTCCAGTAGGGGGGGCTCCTACAATGAGCAGTTCTTC. Protein sequence: CASSSSRGGSYNEQFF. Looking up the rest from reference TRBV7-8 and TRBJ2-1 gives the full variable domain: GAGVSQSPRYKVAKRGQDVALRCDPISGHVSLFWYQQALGQGPEFLTYFQNEAQLDKSGLPSDRFFAERPEGSVSTLKIQRTQQEDSAVYLCASSSSRGGSYNEQFFGPGTRLTVL.

The genes are TRBV11-3 and TRBJ1-4; D uncertain. The CDR3 has 15 residues. CDR1 is SGHNT, CDR2 YENEEA, per germline. Trimming took off 5 bases at V and 3 bases at J, with 13 bases between the two ends. The CDR3 nucleotides read TGTGCCAGCAGCGATCCGGGATTTCCTAATGAAAAACTGTTTTTT. Protein sequence: CASSDPGFPNEKLFF.